This T cell receptor beta chain stems from a study of cytomegalovirus exposure and HLA in healthy donors. Clones were sequenced by immunoSEQ multiplex PCR, and TCRdb holds only the in-frame ones, with some missing. The sample lists some 100,000 clones, approximately 85% occurring once. V dropped 0 bases and J dropped 0; count of bases not matched to a gene: 1. In germline, CDR1 is MNHEY, CDR2 SVGAGI. This CDR3 contains 16 residues. The receptor was derived from a young man in good health and CMV-seronegative. This chain uses TRBV6-5 with TRBJ2-1, with 8 bases matching TRBD2. Sequencing input: PBMCs. DNA of the CDR3: TGTGCCAGCAGTTACTCTGGGACTAGCTCCTACAATGAGCAGTTCTTC. This encodes CASSYSGTSSYNEQFF.